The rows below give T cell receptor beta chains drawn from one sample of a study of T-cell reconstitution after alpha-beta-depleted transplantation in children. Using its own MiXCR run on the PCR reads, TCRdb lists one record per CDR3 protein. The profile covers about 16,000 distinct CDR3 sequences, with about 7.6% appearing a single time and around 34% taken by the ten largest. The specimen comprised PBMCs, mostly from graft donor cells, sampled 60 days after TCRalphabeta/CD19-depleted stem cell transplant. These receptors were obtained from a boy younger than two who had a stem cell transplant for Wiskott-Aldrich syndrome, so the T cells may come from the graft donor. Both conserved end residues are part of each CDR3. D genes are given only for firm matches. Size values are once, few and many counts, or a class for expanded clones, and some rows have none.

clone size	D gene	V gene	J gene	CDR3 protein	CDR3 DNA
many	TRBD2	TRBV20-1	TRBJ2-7	CSANLAGAYEQYF	TGCAGTGCTAACCTAGCGGGGGCCTACGAGCAGTACTTC
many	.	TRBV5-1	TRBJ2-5	CASSYDGEAGETQYF	TGCGCCAGCAGTTACGATGGCGAGGCGGGAGAGACCCAGTACTTC
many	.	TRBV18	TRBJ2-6	CASSPLITSSGANVLTF	TGTGCCAGCTCACCACTCATAACAAGCTCTGGGGCCAACGTCCTGACTTTC
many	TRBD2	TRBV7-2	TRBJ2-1	CASSLAGGLAGEEQFF	TGTGCCAGCAGCTTAGCGGGCGGGCTAGCGGGAGAAGAGCAGTTCTTC
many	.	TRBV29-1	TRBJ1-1	CSVGIVGTGTEAFF	TGCAGCGTTGGGATCGTTGGGACCGGGACTGAAGCTTTCTTT
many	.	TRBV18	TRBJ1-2	CASSPQGGPGSYTF	TGTGCCAGCTCACCACAGGGGGGCCCCGGGAGCTACACCTTC
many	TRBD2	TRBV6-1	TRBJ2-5	CASSHQPSGREETQYF	TGTGCCAGCAGCCATCAGCCTAGCGGGAGAGAAGAGACCCAGTACTTC
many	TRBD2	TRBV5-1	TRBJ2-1	CASSSLAGTSGSMVAYNEQFF	TGCGCCAGCAGCTCGCTAGCTGGGACTAGCGGGAGTATGGTGGCCTACAATGAGCAGTTCTTC
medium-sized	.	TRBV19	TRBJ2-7	CASGGKRGRGIWEQYF	TGTGCCAGTGGGGGGAAGCGTGGCAGGGGGATCTGGGAGCAGTACTTC
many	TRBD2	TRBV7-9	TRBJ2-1	CASSLVGGSHEQFF	TGTGCCAGCAGCTTAGTGGGCGGGAGTCATGAGCAGTTCTTC
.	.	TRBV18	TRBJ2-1	CASSLDGLANNEQFF	TGTGCCAGCTCACTCGATGGGCTAGCGAACAATGAGCAGTTCTTC
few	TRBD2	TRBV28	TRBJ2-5	CASSLGYGGRDGLGQETQYF	TGTGCCAGCAGTTTAGGGTATGGCGGGAGGGACGGATTAGGGCAAGAGACCCAGTACTTC
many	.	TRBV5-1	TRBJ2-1	CASSLEGPGSSYNEQFF	TGCGCCAGCAGCTTGGAGGGGCCGGGAAGCTCCTACAATGAGCAGTTCTTC
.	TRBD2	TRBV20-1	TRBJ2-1	CSARETSSTKFF	TGCAGTGCTAGAGAGACTAGCTCCACAAAATTCTTC
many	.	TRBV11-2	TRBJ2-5	CASSDPSGPRTQYF	TGTGCCAGCAGCGACCCATCAGGGCCAAGGACCCAGTACTTC
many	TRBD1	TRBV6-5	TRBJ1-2	CASSYSGTGGDRLEGYTF	TGTGCCAGCAGTTACTCCGGGACAGGGGGCGACCGGCTGGAGGGCTACACCTTC
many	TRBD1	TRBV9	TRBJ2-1	CASSVVSGQGANEQFF	TGTGCCAGCAGCGTAGTGTCAGGACAGGGGGCGAATGAGCAGTTCTTC
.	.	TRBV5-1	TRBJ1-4	CASSRLSTTNEKLFF	TGCGCCAGCAGCCGCCTATCCACAACTAATGAAAAACTGTTTTTT
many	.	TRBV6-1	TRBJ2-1	CASSLLGLGGEQFF	TGTGCCAGCAGCCTGCTGGGACTTGGAGGTGAGCAGTTCTTC
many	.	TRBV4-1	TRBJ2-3	CASSQAQRETDTQYF	TGCGCCAGCAGCCAAGCCCAGCGAGAGACAGATACGCAGTATTTT
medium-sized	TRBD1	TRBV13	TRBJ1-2	CASSLGQNYGYTF	TGTGCCAGCAGCTTGGGACAGAACTATGGCTACACCTTC
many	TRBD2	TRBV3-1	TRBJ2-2	CASSRTSGVNTGELFF	TGTGCCAGCAGCCGAACTAGCGGGGTGAACACCGGGGAGCTGTTTTTT
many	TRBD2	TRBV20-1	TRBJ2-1	CSASATSGAYNEQFF	TGCAGTGCCTCAGCAACTAGCGGGGCTTACAATGAGCAGTTCTTC
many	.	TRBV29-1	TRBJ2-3	CSVLKDSSDTQYF	TGCAGCGTTCTTAAGGACTCCTCAGATACGCAGTATTTT
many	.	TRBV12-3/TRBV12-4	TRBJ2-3	CASSLVADTQYF	TGTGCCAGCAGCCTAGTGGCAGATACGCAGTATTTT
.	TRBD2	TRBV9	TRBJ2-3	CASSETAAGGLNTQYF	TGTGCCAGCAGCGAGACCGCAGCGGGAGGGCTGAATACGCAGTATTTT
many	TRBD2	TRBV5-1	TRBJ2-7	CASSRTWTSRIYEQYF	TGCGCCAGCAGCAGAACCTGGACTAGCCGAATCTACGAGCAGTACTTC
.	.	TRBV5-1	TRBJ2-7	CASSSQLQALSEQYF	TGCGCCAGCAGCTCGCAGCTCCAAGCCCTTTCCGAGCAGTACTTC
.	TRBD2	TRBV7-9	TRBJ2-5	CASSLLAGEETQYF	TGTGCCAGCAGCTTACTAGCGGGGGAAGAGACGCAGTACTTC
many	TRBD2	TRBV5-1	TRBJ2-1	CASSLGPSGSYNEQFF	TGCGCCAGCAGCTTGGGCCCTAGCGGGTCGTACAATGAGCAGTTCTTC